These 9 T cell receptor beta chains were all obtained from the same sample, sequenced in a study of T cell clusters in autoimmune cytopenias. Multiplex touch-down PCR amplified TRB using TRB-A and TRB-B pools in one tube. TCRdb reprocessed the multiplex PCR reads and stores each CDR3 protein as one record, lacking DNA. In total, the table holds about 2,200 distinct CDR3 sequences. TRB was amplified from about 250 ng of peripheral blood genomic DNA per sample. The sample consisted of peripheral blood. These receptors were collected from a human donor with an autoimmune cytopenia or autoimmune hepatitis (not recorded which).

Frequency places this clonotype as medium-sized. The rearrangement joins TRBV7-6 to TRBJ2-2. CDR1 is SGHVS, CDR2 FNYEAQ, per germline. The CDR3 extends over 15 amino acids. This CDR3 reads CASSLGSANTGELFF.

Judged by frequency, this clonotype is medium-sized (0.01 to 0.1%). The chain couples TRBV30 to TRBJ1-4. The length of the CDR3 is 15 residues. Germline CDR1 is GTSNPN and CDR2 is SVGIG (reference sequence). CDR3 sequence reads: CAWSRGGGPYEKLFF. The whole variable domain, remainder taken from reference TRBV30 and TRBJ1-4, is SQTIHQWPATLVQPVGSPLSLECTVEGTSNPNLYWYRQAAGRGLQLLFYSVGIGQISSEVPQNLSASRPQDRQFILSSKKLLLSDSGFYLCAWSRGGGPYEKLFFGSGTQLSVL.

The gene calls are TRBV20-1 and TRBJ2-7; TCRdb designates TRBD1, a call that cannot be tested without DNA. Per germline, CDR1 DFQATT and CDR2 SNEGSKA (reference sequence). The CDR3 length is 16 residues. CDR3 amino acids: CSARSSGTWGAYEQYF.

Judged by frequency, this clonotype is medium-sized (0.01 to 0.1%). V and J are TRBV6-2 or TRBV6-3 and TRBJ2-2; absent DNA, TCRdb's TRBD1 call cannot be checked. The CDR3 spans 15 residues. Germline lookup yields CDR1 MNHEY and CDR2 SVGEGT. This CDR3 is CASLFVGGRSGELFF.

By frequency, this clonotype is medium-sized. This chain uses TRBV5-1 with TRBJ2-1; TCRdb proposes TRBD2, but this gene call is untestable without DNA. The length of the CDR3 is 14 residues. The V gene's germline CDR1 is SGHRS and CDR2 YFSETQ. CDR3 sequence: CASSWEAPSHEQFF.

The rearrangement joins TRBV20-1 to TRBJ1-1; no DNA is available, so the TRBD1 call from TCRdb remains unchecked. The CDR3 loop spans 12 amino acids. Germline V gives CDR1 DFQATT, CDR2 SNEGSKA (reference sequence). This CDR3 reads CSARLGSPEAFF.

The V and J genes are TRBV7-9 and TRBJ2-5; the D gene TCRdb calls, TRBD1, cannot be checked with no DNA. Germline CDR1 and CDR2: SEHNR and FQNEAQ (reference sequence). This CDR3 is built from 15 residues. The CDR3 is CASSLRWTEQETQYF.

This rearrangement joins TRBV4-1 to TRBJ1-4; no DNA is available, so the TRBD1 call from TCRdb remains unchecked. This CDR3 is built from 13 residues. In germline, CDR1 is MGHRA, CDR2 YSYEKL. The CDR3 sequence: CASSQLTGEKLFF.

The chain employs TRBV7-9 and TRBJ2-7; TCRdb reports TRBD1, a call that lacks DNA to check it against. The CDR3 runs 13 residues. Germline V gives CDR1 SEHNR, CDR2 FQNEAQ (reference sequence). Here the CDR3 reads CASSLAGGYEQYF.